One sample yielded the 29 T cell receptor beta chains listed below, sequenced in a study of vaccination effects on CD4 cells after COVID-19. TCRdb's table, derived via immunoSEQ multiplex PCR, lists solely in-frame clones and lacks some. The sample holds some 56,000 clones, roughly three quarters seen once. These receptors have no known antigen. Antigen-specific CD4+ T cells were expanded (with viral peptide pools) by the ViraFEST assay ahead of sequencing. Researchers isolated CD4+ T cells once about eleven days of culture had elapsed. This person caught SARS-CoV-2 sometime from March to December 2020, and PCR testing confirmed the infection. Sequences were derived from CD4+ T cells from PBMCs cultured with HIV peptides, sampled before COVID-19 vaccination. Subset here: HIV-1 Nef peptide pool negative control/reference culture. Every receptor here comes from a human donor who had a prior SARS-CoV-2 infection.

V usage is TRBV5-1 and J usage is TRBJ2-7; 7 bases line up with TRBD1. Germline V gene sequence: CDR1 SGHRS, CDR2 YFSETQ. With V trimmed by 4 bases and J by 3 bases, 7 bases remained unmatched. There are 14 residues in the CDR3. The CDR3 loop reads CASSRGQVGYEQYF. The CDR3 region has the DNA TGCGCCAGCAGCCGCGGACAGGTTGGCTACGAGCAGTACTTC.

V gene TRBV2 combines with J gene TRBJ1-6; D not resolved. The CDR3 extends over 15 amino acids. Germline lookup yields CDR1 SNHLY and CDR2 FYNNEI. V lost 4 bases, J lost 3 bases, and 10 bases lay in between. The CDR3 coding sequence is TGTGCCAGCAGTGCCTCGAATTACTATAATTCACCCCTCCACTTT. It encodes CASSASNYYNSPLHF.

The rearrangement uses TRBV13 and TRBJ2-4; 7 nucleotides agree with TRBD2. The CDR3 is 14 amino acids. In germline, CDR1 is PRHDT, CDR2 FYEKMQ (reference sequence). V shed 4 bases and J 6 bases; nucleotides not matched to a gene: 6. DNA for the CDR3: TGTGCCAGCAGCTCAACTAGCGCGGGAAACATTCAGTACTTC. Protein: CASSSTSAGNIQYF.

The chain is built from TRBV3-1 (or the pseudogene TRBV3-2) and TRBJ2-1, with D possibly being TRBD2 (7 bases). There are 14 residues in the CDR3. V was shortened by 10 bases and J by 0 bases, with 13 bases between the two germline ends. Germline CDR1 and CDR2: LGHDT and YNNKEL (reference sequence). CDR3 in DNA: TGTGCCACCCAACGGGGGGCCTCCTACAATGAGCAGTTCTTC. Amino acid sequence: CATQRGASYNEQFF.

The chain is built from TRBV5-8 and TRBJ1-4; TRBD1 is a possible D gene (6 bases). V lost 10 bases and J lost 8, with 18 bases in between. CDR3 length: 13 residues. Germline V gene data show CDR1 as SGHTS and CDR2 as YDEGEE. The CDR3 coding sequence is TGTGCCTGGATTTGGGGGGCAGAAGAAAAACTGTTTTTT. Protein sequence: CAWIWGAEEKLFF. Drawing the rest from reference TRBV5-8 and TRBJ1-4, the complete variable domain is EAGVTQSPTHLIKTRGQQATLRCSPISGHTSVYWYQQALGLGLQFLLWYDEGEERNRGNFPPRFSGRQFPNYSSELNVNALELEDSALYLCAWIWGAEEKLFFGSGTQLSVL.

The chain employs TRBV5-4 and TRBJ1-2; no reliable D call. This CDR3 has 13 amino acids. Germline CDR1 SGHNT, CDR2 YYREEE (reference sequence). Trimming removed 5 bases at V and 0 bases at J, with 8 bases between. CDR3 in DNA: TGTGCCAGCAGAAGCCAAGCTAACTATGGCTACACCTTC. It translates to CASRSQANYGYTF. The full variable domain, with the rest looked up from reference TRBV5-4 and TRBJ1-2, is ETGVTQSPTHLIKTRGQQVTLRCSSQSGHNTVSWYQQALGQGPQFIFQYYREEENGRGNFPPRFSGLQFPNYSSELNVNALELDDSALYLCASRSQANYGYTFGSGTRLTVV.

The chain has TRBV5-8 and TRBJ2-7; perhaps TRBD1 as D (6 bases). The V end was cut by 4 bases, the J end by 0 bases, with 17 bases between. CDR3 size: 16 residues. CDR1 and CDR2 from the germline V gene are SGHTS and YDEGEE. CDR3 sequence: CASSRRSGQNSYEQYF. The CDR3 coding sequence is TGTGCCAGCAGCCGGCGCTCTGGACAGAACTCCTACGAGCAGTACTTC.

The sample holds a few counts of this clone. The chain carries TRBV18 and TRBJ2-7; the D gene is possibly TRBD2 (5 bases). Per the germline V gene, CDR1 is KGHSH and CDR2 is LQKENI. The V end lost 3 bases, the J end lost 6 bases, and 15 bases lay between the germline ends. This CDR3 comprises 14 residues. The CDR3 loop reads CASSPGSRDSEQYF. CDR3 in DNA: TGTGCCAGCTCACCGGGTTCACGGGATTCCGAGCAGTACTTC.

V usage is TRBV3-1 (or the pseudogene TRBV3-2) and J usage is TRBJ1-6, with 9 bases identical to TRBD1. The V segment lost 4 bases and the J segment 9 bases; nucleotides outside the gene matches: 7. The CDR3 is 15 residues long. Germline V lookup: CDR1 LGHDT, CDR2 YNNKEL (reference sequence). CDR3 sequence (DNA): TGTGCCAGCAGCCGATCGACAGGGGGGAGTTCACCCCTCCACTTT. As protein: CASSRSTGGSSPLHF.

CDR3 nucleotides: TGTGCCAGCAGTGAGGGGGTAACCTACGAGCAGTACTTC. Its protein is CASSEGVTYEQYF. This chain links TRBV2 with TRBJ2-7; D tentatively reads TRBD1 or TRBD2 (5 bases each). The CDR3 length is 13 residues. Germline lookup yields CDR1 SNHLY and CDR2 FYNNEI. V was trimmed by 3 bases and J by 2 bases, leaving 8 bases between them.

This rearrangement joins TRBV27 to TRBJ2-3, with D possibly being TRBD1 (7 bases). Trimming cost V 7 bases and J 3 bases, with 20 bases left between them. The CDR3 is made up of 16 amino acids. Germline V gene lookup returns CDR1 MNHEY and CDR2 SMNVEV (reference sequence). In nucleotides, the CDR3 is TGTGCCAGCAAGGGGTGGACAGGACTAAGGACAGATACGCAGTATTTT. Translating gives CASKGWTGLRTDTQYF.

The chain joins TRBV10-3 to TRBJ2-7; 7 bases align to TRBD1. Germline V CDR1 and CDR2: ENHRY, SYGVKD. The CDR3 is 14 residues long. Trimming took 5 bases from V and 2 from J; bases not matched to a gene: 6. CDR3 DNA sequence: TGTGCCATCAGTCCCGGGACAGAGACCTACGAGCAGTACTTC. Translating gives CAISPGTETYEQYF.

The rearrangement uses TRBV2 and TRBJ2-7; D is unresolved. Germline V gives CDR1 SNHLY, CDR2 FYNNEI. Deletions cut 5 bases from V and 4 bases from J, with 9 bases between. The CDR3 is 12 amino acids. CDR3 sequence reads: CASSKSSYEQYF. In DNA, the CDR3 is TGTGCCAGCAGTAAATCAAGTTACGAGCAGTACTTC. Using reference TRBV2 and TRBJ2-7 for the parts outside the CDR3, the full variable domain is EPEVTQTPSHQVTQMGQEVILRCVPISNHLYFYWYRQILGQKVEFLVSFYNNEISEKSEIFDDQFSVERPDGSNFTLKIRSTKLEDSAMYFCASSKSSYEQYFGPGTRLTVT.

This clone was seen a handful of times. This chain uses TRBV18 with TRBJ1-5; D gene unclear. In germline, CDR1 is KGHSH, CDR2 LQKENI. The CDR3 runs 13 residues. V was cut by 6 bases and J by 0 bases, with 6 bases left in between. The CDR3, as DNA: TGTGCCAGCTCCCCCGATAGCAATCAGCCCCAGCATTTT. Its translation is CASSPDSNQPQHF.

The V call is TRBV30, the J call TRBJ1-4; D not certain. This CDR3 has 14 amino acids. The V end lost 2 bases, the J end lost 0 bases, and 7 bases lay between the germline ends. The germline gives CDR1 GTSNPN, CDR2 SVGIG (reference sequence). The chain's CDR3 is CAWSIRTTNEKLFF. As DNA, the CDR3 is TGTGCCTGGAGTATTCGTACAACTAATGAAAAACTGTTTTTT.

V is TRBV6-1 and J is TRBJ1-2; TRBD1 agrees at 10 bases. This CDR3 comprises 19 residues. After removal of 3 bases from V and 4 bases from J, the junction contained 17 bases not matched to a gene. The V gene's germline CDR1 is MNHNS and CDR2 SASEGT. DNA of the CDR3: TGTGCCAGCAGTGAGCAGGGACAGGGGTGGTCGGATATTGGCTATGGCTACACCTTC. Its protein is CASSEQGQGWSDIGYGYTF.

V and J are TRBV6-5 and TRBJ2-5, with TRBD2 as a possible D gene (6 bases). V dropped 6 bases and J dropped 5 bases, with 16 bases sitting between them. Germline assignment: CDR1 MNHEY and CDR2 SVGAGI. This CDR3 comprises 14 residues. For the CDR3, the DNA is TGTGCCAGCAGATGGGCCCCTGGAGGGGAGACCCAGTACTTC. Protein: CASRWAPGGETQYF.

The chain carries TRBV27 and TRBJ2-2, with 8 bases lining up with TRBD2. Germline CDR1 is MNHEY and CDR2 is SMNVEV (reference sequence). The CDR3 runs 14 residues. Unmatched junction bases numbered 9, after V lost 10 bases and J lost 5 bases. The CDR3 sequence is CATGGAGRTGELFF. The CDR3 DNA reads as TGTGCCACGGGGGGGGCAGGGAGAACCGGGGAGCTGTTTTTT.

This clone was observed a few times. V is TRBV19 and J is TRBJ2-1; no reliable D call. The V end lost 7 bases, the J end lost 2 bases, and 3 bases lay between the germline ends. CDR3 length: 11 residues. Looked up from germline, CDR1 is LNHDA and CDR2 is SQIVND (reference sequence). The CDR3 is CASTAYNEQFF. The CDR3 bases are TGTGCCAGTACCGCCTACAATGAGCAGTTCTTC. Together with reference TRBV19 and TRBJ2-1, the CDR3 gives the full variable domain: DGGITQSPKYLFRKEGQNVTLSCEQNLNHDAMYWYRQDPGQGLRLIYYSQIVNDFQKGDIAEGYSVSREKKESFPLTVTSAQKNPTAFYLCASTAYNEQFFGPGTRLTVL.

The CDR3 sequence: CASSISVLRNIQYF. The CDR3 DNA follows: TGTGCCAGTAGTATATCTGTTCTGCGGAACATTCAGTACTTC. The V gene is TRBV19, the J gene TRBJ2-4, with D unresolved. This CDR3 is 14 amino acids long. Trimming stripped 2 bases from V and 7 bases from J, with 12 bases between. Per the germline V gene, CDR1 is LNHDA and CDR2 is SQIVND (reference sequence).

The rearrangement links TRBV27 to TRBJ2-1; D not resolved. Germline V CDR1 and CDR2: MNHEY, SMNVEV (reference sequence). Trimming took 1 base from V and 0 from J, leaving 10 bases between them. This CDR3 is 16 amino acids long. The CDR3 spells CASSLLGLNSYNEQFF. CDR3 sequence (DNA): TGTGCCAGCAGTTTATTAGGCCTAAACTCCTACAATGAGCAGTTCTTC.

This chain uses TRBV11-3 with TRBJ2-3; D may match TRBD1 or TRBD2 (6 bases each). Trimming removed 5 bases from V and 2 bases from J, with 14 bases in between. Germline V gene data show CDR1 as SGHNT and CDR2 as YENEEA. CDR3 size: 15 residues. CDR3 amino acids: CASSGGGRDTDTQYF. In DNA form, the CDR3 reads TGTGCCAGCAGCGGAGGGGGGCGCGACACAGATACGCAGTATTTT.

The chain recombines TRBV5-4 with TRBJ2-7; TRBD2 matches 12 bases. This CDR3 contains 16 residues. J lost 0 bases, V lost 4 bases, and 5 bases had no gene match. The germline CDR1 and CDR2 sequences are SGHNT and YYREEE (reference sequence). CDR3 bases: TGTGCCAGCAGCCCCCAGACTAGCGGGAGCTCCTACGAGCAGTACTTC. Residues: CASSPQTSGSSYEQYF.

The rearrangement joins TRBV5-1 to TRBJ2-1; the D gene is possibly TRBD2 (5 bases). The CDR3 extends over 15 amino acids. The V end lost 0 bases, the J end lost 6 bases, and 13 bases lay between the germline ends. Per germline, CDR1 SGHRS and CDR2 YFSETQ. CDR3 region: CASSLELGQGNEQFF. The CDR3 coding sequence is TGCGCCAGCAGCTTGGAACTAGGGCAAGGCAATGAGCAGTTCTTC.

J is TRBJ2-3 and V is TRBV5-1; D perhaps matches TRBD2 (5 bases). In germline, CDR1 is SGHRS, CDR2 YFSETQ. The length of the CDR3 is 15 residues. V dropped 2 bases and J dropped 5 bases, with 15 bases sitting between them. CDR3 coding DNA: TGCGCCAGCAGCTTAAGCGGCCCTCGGGGAGATACGCAGTATTTT. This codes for CASSLSGPRGDTQYF.

In DNA, the CDR3 is TGCGCCAGCAGCCCGGGGTCGACAGGGTACGGCTACACCTTC. It encodes CASSPGSTGYGYTF. This rearrangement joins TRBV5-1 to TRBJ1-2; 7 bases align to TRBD1. Germline V lookup: CDR1 SGHRS, CDR2 YFSETQ. J gave up 8 bases and V 4 bases, and 11 bases lay outside the gene matches. This CDR3 is built from 14 residues. Full variable domain (outside the CDR3, taken from reference TRBV5-1 and TRBJ1-2): KAGVTQTPRYLIKTRGQQVTLSCSPISGHRSVSWYQQTPGQGLQFLFEYFSETQRNKGNFPGRFSGRQFSNSRSEMNVSTLELGDSALYLCASSPGSTGYGYTFGSGTRLTVV.

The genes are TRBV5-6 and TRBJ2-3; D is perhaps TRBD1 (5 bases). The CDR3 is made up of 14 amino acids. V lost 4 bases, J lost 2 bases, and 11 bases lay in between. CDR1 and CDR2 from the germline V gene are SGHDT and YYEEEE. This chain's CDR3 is CASSRLTDTDTQYF. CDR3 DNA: TGTGCCAGCAGCAGATTGACAGACACAGATACGCAGTATTTT.

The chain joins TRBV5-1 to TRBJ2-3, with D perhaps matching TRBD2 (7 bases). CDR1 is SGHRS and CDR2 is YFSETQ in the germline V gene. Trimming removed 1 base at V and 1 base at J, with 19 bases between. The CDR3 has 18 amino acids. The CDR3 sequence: CASSLTLTGGAGTDTQYF. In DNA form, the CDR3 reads TGCGCCAGCAGCTTGACCCTTACGGGGGGCGCGGGCACAGATACGCAGTATTTT.

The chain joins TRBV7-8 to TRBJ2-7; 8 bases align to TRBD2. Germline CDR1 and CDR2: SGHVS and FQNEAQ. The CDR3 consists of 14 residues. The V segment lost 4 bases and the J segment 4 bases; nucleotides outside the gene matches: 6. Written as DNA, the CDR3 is TGTGCCAGCAGCTCAGCGGGAGTGTTGTACGAGCAGTACTTC. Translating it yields CASSSAGVLYEQYF.